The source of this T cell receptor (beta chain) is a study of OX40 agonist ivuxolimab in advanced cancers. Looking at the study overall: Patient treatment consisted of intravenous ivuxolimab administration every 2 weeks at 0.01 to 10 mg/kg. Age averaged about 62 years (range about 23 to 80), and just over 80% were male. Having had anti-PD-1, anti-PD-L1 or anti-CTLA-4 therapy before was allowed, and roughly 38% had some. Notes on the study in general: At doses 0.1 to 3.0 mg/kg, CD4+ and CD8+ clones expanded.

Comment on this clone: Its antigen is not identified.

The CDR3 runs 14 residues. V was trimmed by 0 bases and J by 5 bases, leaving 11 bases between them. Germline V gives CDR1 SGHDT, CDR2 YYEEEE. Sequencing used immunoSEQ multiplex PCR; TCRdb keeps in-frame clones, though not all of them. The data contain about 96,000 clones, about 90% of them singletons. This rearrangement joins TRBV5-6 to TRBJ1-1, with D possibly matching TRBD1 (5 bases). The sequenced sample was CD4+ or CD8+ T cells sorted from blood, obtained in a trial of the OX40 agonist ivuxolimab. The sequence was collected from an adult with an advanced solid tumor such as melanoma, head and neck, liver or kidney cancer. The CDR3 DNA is TGTGCCAGCAGCTTGGGTCAGGGTTGGACTGAAGCTTTCTTT. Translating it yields CASSLGQGWTEAFF.